This T cell receptor (beta chain) was sequenced for a study of T cell responses to AZD1222 COVID-19 vaccine. General observations from the study: A mostly white British donor set with more females was recruited, and clonal diversity was possibly underestimated.

Sequenced by immunoSEQ multiplex PCR; TCRdb stores in-frame clones only, minus some. This sample has 150,000 to 170,000 clones; roughly nine tenths occur once, and the top ten carry 5.5%. The junction had 6 bases not matched to a gene; V was cut back by 7 bases and J by 5 bases. In germline, CDR1 is KGHDR, CDR2 SFDVKD. The CDR3 is 13 amino acids. On this clone itself: The antigen remains unidentified.

This receptor was obtained from an adult in good health. Source: peripheral blood, taken on day 0 of MenACWY control vaccination. The rearrangement links TRBV24-1 to TRBJ1-1; 7 positions agree with TRBD1. CDR3 residues: CATRDRPRTEAFF. The CDR3 bases are TGTGCCACCAGGGACAGGCCAAGGACTGAAGCTTTCTTT.